This TCR beta chain was identified during a study of blood T cell repertoires in COVID-19. Study context: Acute and convalescent COVID-19 specimens originated in the United States, Italy and Spain. Sample material is recorded as cDNA or gDNA derived from T cells, B-cell-depleted T cells, or PBMCs.

This CDR3 comprises 13 residues. V trimming: 2 bases; J trimming: 5 bases; junction bases outside the gene matches: 1. Germline CDR1 is LGHDT and CDR2 is YNNKEL (reference sequence). As handled by the study authors: Estimates of nucleated cell counts were drawn from the amplification of reference gene primers. Here immunoSEQ multiplex PCR was the method, and the copy in TCRdb shows in-frame clones only, minus some. From that table come the V and J calls and clone size; the DNA was used to work out D and trimming. The repertoire has about 360,000 clones, roughly 80% of them found once; the top ten carry around 1.1%.

The specimen was peripheral blood. The clonotype was recovered from a human donor with acute or convalescent COVID-19. The donor label of this sample is uncertain. The V and J genes are TRBV3-1 (or the pseudogene TRBV3-2) and TRBJ2-5; 8 bases match TRBD1. CDR3 in amino acids: CASSQWTGETQYF. CDR3 DNA sequence: TGTGCCAGCAGCCAATGGACAGGGGAGACCCAGTACTTC.